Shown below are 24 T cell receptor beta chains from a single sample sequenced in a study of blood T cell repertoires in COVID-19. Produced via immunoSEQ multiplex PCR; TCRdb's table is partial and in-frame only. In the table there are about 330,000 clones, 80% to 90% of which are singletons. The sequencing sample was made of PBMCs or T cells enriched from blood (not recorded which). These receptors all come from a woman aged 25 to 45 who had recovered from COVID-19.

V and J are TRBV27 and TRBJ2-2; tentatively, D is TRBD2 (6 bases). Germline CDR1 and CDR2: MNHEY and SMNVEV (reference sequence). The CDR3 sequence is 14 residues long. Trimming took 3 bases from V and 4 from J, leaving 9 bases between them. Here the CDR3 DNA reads TGTGCCAGCAGTTTGGGAGCGGGCACCGGGGAGCTGTTTTTT. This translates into CASSLGAGTGELFF.

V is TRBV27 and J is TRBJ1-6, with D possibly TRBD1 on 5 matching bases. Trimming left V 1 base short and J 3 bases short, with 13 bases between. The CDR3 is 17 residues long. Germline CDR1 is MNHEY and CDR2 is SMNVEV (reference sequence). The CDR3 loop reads CASSLYPGGGYNSPLHF. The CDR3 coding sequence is TGTGCCAGCAGTTTATACCCCGGCGGGGGCTATAATTCACCCCTCCACTTT.

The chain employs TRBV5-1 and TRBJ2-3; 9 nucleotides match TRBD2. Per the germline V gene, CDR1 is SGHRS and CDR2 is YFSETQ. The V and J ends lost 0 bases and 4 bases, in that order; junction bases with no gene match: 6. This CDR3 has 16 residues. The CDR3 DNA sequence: TGCGCCAGCAGCTTGGTCGGCGGGGGGGCCCCAGATACGCAGTATTTT. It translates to CASSLVGGGAPDTQYF.

CDR3 coding DNA: TGCAGCGTTGACCTTAACAGGGATCGTCATGGCTACACCTTC. It codes for CSVDLNRDRHGYTF. The V and J genes are TRBV29-1 and TRBJ1-2, with D maybe TRBD1 (6 bases). This CDR3 contains 14 residues. The V gene lost 3 bases and the J gene lost 6 bases, with 17 bases spanning the gap. The germline gives CDR1 SQVTM, CDR2 ANQGSEA.

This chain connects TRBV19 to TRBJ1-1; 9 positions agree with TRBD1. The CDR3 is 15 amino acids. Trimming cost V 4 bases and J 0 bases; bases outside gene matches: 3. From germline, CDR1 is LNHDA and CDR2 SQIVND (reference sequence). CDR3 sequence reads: CASSKTGGMNTEAFF. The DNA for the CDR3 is TGTGCCAGTAGTAAGACAGGGGGGATGAACACTGAAGCTTTCTTT.

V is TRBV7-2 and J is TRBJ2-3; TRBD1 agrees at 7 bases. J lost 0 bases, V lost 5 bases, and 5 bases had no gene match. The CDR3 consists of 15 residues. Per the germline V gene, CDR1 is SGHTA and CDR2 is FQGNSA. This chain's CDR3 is CASSQNRGSTDTQYF. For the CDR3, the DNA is TGTGCCAGCAGCCAGAACAGGGGTAGCACAGATACGCAGTATTTT.

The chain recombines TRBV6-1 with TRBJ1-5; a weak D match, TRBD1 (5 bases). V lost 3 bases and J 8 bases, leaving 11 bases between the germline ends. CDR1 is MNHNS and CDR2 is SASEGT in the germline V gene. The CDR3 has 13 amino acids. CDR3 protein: CASSDVTREPQHF. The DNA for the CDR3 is TGTGCCAGCAGTGATGTTACCAGGGAGCCCCAGCATTTT.

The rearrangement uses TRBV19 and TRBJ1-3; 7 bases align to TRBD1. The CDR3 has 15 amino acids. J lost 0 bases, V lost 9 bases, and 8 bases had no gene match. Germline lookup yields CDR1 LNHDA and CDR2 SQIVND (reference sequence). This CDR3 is CASGGQLSSGNTIYF. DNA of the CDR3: TGTGCCAGCGGGGGACAGTTAAGCTCTGGAAACACCATATATTTT.

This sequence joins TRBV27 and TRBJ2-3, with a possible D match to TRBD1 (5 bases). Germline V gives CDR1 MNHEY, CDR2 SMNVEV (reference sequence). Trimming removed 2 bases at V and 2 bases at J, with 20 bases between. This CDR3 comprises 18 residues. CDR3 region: CASSLGSGAIQTTDTQYF. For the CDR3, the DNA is TGTGCCAGCAGTTTAGGTTCTGGGGCAATCCAAACCACAGATACGCAGTATTTT.

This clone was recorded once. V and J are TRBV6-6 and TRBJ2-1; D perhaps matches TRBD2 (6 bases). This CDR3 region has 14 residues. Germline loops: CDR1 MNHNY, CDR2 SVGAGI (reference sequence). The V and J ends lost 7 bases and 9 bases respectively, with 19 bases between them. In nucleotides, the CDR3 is TGTGCCAGCAAACCCGGTCCCTTGGGGGGTGAGCAGTTCTTC. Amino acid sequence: CASKPGPLGGEQFF.

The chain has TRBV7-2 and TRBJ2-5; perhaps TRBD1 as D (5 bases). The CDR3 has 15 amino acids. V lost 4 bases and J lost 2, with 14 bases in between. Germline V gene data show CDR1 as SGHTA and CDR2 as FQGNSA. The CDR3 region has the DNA TGTGCCAGCAGCTCACAGGAGACAAGTCAAGAGACCCAGTACTTC. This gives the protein CASSSQETSQETQYF.

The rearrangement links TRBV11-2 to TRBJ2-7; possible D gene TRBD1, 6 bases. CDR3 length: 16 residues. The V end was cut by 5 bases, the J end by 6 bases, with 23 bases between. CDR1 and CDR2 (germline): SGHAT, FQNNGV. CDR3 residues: CASSPRTDRISAEQYF. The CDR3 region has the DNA TGTGCCAGCAGCCCTAGGACGGACAGAATTTCGGCCGAGCAGTACTTC.

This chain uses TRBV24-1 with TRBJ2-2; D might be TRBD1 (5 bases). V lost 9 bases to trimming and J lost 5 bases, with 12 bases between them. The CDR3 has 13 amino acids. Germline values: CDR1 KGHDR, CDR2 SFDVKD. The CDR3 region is CATSAGLTGELFF. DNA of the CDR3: TGTGCCACCTCAGCAGGGTTAACCGGGGAGCTGTTTTTT.

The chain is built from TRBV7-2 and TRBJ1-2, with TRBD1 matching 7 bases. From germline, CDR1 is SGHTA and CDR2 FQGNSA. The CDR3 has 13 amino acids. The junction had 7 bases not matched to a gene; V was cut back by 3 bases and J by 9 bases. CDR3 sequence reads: CASSFSGTASYTF. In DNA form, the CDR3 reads TGTGCCAGCAGCTTCTCCGGGACAGCTAGCTACACCTTC.

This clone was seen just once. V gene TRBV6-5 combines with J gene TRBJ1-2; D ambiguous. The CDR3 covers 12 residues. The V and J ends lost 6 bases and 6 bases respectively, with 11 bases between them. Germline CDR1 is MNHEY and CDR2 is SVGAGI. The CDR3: CASRARQDGYTF. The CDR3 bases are TGTGCCAGCAGGGCTCGTCAAGATGGCTACACCTTC.

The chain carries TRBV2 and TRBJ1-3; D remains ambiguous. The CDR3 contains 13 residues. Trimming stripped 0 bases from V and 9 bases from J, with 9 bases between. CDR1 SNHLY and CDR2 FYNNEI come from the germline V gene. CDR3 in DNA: TGTGCCAGCAGTGAAGCGGTGTGGAGCACCATATATTTT. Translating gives CASSEAVWSTIYF.

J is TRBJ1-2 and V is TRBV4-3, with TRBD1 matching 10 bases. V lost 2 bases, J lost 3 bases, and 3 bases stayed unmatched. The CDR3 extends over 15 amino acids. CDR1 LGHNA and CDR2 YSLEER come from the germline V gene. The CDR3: CASSQPGTGDYGYTF. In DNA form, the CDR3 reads TGCGCCAGCAGCCAACCCGGGACAGGGGACTATGGCTACACCTTC.

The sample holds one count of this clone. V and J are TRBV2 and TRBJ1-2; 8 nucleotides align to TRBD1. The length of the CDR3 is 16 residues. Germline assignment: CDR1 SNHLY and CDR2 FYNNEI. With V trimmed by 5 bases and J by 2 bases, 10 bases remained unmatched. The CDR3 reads CASSLDGQGSNYGYTF. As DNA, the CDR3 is TGTGCCAGCAGTTTGGACGGACAGGGTTCAAACTATGGCTACACCTTC. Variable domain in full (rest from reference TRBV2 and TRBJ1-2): EPEVTQTPSHQVTQMGQEVILRCVPISNHLYFYWYRQILGQKVEFLVSFYNNEISEKSEIFDDQFSVERPDGSNFTLKIRSTKLEDSAMYFCASSLDGQGSNYGYTFGSGTRLTVV.

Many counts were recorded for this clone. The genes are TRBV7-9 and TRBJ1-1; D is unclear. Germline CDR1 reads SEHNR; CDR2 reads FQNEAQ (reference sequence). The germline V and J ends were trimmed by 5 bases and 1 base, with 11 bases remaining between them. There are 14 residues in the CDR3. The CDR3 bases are TGTGCCAGCAGCCCCCGAGGGTGGAACACTGAAGCTTTCTTT. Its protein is CASSPRGWNTEAFF.

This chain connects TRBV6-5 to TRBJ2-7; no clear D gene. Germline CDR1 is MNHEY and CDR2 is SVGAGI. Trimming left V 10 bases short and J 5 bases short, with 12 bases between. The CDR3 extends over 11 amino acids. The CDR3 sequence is CATLRLDEQYF. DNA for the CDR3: TGTGCCACCCTTCGACTGGACGAGCAGTACTTC.

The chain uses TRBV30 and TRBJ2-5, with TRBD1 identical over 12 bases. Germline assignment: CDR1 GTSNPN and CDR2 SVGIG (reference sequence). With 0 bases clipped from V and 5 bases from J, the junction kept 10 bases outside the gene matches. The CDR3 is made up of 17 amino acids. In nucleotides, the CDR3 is TGTGCCTGGAGTGTAAGGGCGGGACAGGGGGCTATTGAGACCCAGTACTTC. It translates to CAWSVRAGQGAIETQYF.

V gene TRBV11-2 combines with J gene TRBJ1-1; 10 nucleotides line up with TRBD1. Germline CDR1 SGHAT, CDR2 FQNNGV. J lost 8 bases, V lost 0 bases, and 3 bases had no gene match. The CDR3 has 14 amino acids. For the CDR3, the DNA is TGTGCCAGCAGCTTAGAAGACAGGGGGCCGGAAGCTTTCTTT. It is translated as CASSLEDRGPEAFF.

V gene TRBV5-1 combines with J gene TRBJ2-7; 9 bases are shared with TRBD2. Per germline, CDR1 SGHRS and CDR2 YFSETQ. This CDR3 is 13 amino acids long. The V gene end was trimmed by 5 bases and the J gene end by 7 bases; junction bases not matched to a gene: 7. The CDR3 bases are TGCGCCAGCAGGGGTACTAGCGGGTGGGAGCAGTACTTC. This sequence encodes CASRGTSGWEQYF.

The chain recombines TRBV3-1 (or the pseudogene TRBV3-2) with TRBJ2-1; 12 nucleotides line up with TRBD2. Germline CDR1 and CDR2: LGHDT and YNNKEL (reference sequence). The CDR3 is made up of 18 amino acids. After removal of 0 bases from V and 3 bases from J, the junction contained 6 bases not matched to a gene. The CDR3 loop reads CASSQERLAGASYNEQFF. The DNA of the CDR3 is TGTGCCAGCAGCCAAGAGCGACTAGCGGGGGCGAGCTACAATGAGCAGTTCTTC.